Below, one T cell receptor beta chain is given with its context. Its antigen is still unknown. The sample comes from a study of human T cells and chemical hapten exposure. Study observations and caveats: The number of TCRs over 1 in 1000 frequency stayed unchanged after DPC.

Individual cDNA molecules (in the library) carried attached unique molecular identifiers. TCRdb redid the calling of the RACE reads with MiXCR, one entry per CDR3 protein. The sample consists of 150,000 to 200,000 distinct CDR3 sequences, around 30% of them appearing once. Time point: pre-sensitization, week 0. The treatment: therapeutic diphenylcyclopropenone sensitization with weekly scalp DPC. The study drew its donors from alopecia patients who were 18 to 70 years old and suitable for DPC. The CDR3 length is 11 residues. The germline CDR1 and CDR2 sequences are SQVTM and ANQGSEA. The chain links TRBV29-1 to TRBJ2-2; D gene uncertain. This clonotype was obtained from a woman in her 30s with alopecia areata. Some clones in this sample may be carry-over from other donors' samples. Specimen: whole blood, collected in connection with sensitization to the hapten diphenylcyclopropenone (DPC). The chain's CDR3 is CSARWTGELFF. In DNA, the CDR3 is TGCAGTGCTCGGTGGACCGGGGAGCTGTTTTTT.